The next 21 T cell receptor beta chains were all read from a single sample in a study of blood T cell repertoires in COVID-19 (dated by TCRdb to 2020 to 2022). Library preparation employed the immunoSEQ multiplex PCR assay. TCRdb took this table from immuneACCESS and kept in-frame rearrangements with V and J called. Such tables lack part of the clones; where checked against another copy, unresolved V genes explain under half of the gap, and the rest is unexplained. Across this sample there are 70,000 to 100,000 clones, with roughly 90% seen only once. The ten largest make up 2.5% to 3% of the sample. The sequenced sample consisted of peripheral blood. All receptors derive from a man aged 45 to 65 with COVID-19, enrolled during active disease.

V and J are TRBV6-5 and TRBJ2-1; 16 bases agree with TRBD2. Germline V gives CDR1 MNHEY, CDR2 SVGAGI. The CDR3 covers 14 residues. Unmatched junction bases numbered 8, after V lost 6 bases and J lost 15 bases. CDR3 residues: CASRAGTSGGALFF. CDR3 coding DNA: TGTGCCAGCAGGGCTGGGACTAGCGGGGGGGCCCTGTTCTTC.

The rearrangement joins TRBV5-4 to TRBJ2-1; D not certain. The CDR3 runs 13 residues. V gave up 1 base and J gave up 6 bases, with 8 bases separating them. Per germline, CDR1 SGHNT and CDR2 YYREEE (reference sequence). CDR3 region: CASSLRSVNEQFF. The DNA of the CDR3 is TGTGCCAGCAGCTTGCGGAGTGTCAATGAGCAGTTCTTC.

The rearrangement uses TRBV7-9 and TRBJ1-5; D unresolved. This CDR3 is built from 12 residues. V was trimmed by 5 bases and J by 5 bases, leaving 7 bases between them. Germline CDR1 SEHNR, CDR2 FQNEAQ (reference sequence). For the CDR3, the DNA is TGTGCCAGCAGCAATTATGATCAGCCCCAGCATTTT. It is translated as CASSNYDQPQHF.

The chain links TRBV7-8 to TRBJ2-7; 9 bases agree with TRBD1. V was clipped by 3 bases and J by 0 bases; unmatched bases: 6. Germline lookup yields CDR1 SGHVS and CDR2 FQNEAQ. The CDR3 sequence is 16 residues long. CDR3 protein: CASSFVTGGSSYEQYF. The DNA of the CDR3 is TGTGCCAGCAGCTTCGTGACAGGGGGAAGCTCCTACGAGCAGTACTTC. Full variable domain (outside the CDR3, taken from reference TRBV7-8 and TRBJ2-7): GAGVSQSPRYKVAKRGQDVALRCDPISGHVSLFWYQQALGQGPEFLTYFQNEAQLDKSGLPSDRFFAERPEGSVSTLKIQRTQQEDSAVYLCASSFVTGGSSYEQYFGPGTRLTVT.

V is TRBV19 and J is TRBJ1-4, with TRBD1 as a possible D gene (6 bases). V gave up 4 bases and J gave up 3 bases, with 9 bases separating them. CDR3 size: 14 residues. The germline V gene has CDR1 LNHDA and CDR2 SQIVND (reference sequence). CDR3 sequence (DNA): TGTGCCAGTAGTACGCGGACAGCTAATGAAAAACTGTTTTTT. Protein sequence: CASSTRTANEKLFF.

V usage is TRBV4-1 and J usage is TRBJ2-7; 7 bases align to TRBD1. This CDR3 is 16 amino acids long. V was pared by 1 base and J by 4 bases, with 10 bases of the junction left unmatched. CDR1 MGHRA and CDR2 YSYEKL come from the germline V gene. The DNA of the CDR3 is TGCGCCAGCAGCCAAGGGCGACCGGGACAGAATTACGAGCAGTACTTC. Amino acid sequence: CASSQGRPGQNYEQYF.

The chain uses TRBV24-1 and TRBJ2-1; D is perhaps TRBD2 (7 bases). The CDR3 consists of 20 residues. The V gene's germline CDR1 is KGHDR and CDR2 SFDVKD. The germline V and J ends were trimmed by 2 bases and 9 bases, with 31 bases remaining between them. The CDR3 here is CATSDYLGGALRRKVVEQFF. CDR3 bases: TGTGCCACCAGTGATTATCTGGGGGGGGCGCTTAGGCGGAAAGTGGTTGAGCAGTTCTTC.

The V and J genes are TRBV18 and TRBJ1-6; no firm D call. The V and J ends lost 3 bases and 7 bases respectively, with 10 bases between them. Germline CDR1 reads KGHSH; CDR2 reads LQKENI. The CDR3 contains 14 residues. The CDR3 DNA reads TGTGCCAGCTCACCGGAGGGTAGGAATTCACCCCTCCACTTT. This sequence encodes CASSPEGRNSPLHF.

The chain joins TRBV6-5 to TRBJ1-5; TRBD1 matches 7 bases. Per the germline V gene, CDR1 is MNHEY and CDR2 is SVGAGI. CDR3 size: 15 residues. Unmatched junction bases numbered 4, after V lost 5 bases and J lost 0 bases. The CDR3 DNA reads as TGTGCCAGCAGTAGACAGGGTTTTAGCAATCAGCCCCAGCATTTT. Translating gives CASSRQGFSNQPQHF.

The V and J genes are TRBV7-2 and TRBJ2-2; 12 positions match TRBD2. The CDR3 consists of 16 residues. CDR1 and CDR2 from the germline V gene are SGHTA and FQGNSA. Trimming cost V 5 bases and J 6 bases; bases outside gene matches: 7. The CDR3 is CASSRTSGDLPGELFF. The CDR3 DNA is TGTGCCAGCAGCCGGACTAGCGGGGACCTGCCCGGGGAGCTGTTTTTT.

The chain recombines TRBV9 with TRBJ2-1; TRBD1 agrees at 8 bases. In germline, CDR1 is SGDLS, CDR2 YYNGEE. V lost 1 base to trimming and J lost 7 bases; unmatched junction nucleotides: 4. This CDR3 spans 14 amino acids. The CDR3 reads CASSVSQGANEQFF. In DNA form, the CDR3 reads TGTGCCAGCAGCGTAAGTCAGGGGGCGAATGAGCAGTTCTTC.

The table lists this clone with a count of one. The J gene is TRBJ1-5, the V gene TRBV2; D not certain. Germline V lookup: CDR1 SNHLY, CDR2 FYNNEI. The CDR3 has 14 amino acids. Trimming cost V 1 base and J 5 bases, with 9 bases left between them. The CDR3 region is CASSEDSRYQPQHF. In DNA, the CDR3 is TGTGCCAGCAGTGAAGACAGCCGTTATCAGCCCCAGCATTTT.

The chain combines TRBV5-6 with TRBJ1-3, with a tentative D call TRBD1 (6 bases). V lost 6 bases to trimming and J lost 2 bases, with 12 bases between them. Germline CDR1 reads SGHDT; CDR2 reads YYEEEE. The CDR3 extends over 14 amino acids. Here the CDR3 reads CASTGVGAGNTIYF. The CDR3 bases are TGTGCCAGCACAGGGGTGGGGGCTGGAAACACCATATATTTT.

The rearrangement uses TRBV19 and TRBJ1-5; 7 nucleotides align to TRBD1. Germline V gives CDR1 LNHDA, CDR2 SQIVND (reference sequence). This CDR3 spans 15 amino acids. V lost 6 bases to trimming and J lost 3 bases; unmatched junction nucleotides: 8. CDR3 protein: CASRPDRVLNQPQHF. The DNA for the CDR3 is TGTGCCAGTAGGCCCGACAGGGTTCTCAATCAGCCCCAGCATTTT.

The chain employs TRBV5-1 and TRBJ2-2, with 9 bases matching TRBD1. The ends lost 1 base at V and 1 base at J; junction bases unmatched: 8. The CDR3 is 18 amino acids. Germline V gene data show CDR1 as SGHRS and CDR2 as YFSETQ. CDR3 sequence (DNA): TGCGCCAGCAGCTTGAAGGGACAGGGCCACCAGAACACCGGGGAGCTGTTTTTT. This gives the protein CASSLKGQGHQNTGELFF.

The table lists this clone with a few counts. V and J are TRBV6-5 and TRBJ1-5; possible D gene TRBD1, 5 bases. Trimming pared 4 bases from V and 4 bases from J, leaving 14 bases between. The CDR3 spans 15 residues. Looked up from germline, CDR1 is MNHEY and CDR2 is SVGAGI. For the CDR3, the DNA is TGTGCCAGCAGTTCAGGGTTGTTTGGGAATCAGCCCCAGCATTTT. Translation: CASSSGLFGNQPQHF.

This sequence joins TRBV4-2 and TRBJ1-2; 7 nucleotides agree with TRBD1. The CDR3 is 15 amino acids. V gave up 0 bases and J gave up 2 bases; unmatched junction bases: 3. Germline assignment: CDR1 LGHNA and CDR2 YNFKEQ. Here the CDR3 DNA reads TGTGCCAGCAGCCAAGAGACGGGACAGAACTATGGCTACACCTTC. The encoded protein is CASSQETGQNYGYTF.

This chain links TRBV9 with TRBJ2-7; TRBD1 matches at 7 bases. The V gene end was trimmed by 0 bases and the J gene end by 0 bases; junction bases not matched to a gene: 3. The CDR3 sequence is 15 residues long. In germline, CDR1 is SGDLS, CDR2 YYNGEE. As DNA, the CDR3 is TGTGCCAGCAGCGTAGTAGGGGACAGCTCCTACGAGCAGTACTTC. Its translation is CASSVVGDSSYEQYF.

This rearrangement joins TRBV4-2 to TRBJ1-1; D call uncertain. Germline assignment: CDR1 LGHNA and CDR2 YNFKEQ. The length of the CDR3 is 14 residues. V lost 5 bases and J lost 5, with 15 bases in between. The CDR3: CASSEAGPGTEAFF. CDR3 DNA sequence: TGTGCCAGCAGCGAAGCGGGTCCTGGGACTGAAGCTTTCTTT.

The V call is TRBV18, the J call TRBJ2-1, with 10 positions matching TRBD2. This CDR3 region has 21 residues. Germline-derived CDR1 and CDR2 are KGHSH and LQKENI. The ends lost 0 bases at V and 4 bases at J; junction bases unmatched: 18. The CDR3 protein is CASSPPFKLAGFTTGYNEQFF. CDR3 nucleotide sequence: TGTGCCAGCTCACCACCGTTTAAACTAGCGGGGTTTACCACGGGATACAATGAGCAGTTCTTC.

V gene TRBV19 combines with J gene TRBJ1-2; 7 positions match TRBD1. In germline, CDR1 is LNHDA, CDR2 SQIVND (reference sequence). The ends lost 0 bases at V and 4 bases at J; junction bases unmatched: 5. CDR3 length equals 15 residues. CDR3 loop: CASSIDLGTAYGYTF. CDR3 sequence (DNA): TGTGCCAGTAGTATAGATCTCGGGACAGCCTATGGCTACACCTTC.